Listed below are T cell receptor beta chains from one sample, sequenced in a study of human T cells and chemical hapten exposure. TCRdb recomputed calls from the RACE reads with MiXCR, one row per CDR3 protein. The sample carries about 89,000 distinct CDR3 sequences, roughly 10% recorded once. The input for sequencing was whole blood, taken in connection with sensitization to the hapten diphenylcyclopropenone (DPC). Source of these receptors: a woman in her sixties with alopecia areata. Some clones in this sample may be carry-over from other donors' samples. The CDR3 runs from the conserved cysteine through the conserved F or W. The order of the fields is V gene, CDR3 protein.

TRBV9 | CASTRGDSRINGYTF
TRBV11-2 | CASSPGISPVDEAFF
TRBV12-3/TRBV12-4 | CASSPPGRLPYEQYF
TRBV18 | CASSPTGQGRETQYF
TRBV6-6 | CASGQGAGSTEAFF
TRBV29-1 | CSVEEPGTFHGYTF
TRBV29-1 | CSGIRQGNPTDTQYF
TRBV5-1 | CASSLTGHDTGELFF
TRBV30 | CAWSPGGDTQYF
TRBV3-1 | CASSQGQGRLETQYF
TRBV7-9 | CASSLYIAGATDTQYF
TRBV12-3/TRBV12-4 | CASRQQGFGGELFF
TRBV10-3 | CAIEAGTGVPDTQYF
TRBV13 | CASSLEQQAYEQYF
TRBV29-1 | CSVGEIIDTQYF
TRBV29-1 | CSAAGTGPYEQYF
TRBV7-3 | CASSPEGGTGNTIYF
TRBV2 | CASSEVGGQFNEQFF
TRBV7-2 | CASSLAIDRVAAPLHF
TRBV6-6 | CASSLLNSRDTIYF
TRBV6-1 | CASSRQESYEQYF
TRBV5-1 | CASSPGTGGHTGELFF
TRBV6-5 | CASKVGGSGEADTQYF
TRBV10-2 | CASGRDSQGGYTF
TRBV12-3/TRBV12-4 | CASTSAGRETQYF
TRBV7-7 | CASSLHEAGEQYF
TRBV7-3 | CASSLPGTPSPSNTGELFF
TRBV7-2 | CAESGDRGGQPQHF
TRBV6-5 | CASSYGVFETQYF
TRBV2 | CASRSLAGGPSYEQYF
TRBV3-1 | CASSQAGLAGYEQYF
TRBV5-1 | CASSLTGTYTDTQYF
TRBV18 | CASSPSDRVSFYEQYF
TRBV6-6 | CASSSRTGLIEAFF
TRBV7-2 | CASSPGLAFTGELFF
TRBV6-5 | CASSDSGRREAFF
TRBV5-4 | CASSLDGTNLYGYTF
TRBV4-1 | CASSQDLVLGHGGYEQYF
TRBV19 | CASSPNPGQGVYEQYF
TRBV30 | CAGGSYVTDTQYF